This T cell receptor beta chain was identified in a study of blood T cell repertoires in COVID-19. Repertoires were generated with immunoSEQ multiplex PCR, while TCRdb's copy carries only in-frame clones and drops some. This repertoire shows 100,000 or so clones, roughly four fifths found once; its top ten account for about an eighth. CDR3 length: 19 residues. The J segment lost 0 bases and the V segment lost 0 bases, leaving 10 bases of the junction unmatched. Germline assignment: CDR1 LGHNA and CDR2 YSLEER. Input material: peripheral blood. The genes are TRBV4-3 and TRBJ2-1; 8 nucleotides align to TRBD1. The sequence derives from a human donor in a cohort sampled during active COVID-19. The CDR3 nucleotides read TGCGCCAGCAGCCAAGAGCCCTTTAGTACAGGGGGCTCCTACAATGAGCAGTTCTTC. Amino acids: CASSQEPFSTGGSYNEQFF.